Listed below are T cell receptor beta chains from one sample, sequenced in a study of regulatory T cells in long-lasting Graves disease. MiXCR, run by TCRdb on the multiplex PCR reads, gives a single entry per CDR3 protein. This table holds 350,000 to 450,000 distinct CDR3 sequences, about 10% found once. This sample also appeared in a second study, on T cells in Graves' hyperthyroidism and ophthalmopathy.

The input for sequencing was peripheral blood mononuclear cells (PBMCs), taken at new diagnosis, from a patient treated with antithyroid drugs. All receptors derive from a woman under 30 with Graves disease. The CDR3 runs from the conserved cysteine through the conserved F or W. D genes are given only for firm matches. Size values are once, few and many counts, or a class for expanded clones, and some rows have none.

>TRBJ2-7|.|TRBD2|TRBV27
CASTPIGGGAYEQYF
TGTGCCAGCACCCCGATTGGCGGGGGGGCCTACGAGCAGTACTTC
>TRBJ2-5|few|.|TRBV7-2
CASSPLKKTQYF
TGTGCCAGCAGCCCGCTAAAAAAGACCCAGTACTTC
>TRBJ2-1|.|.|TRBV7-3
CASSLTPDPYSYNEQFF
TGTGCCAGCAGCTTAACCCCGGACCCATACTCCTACAATGAGCAGTTCTTC
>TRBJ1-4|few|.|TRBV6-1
CASSDRGGRNEKLFF
TGTGCCAGCAGCGATCGCGGGGGGCGGAATGAAAAACTGTTTTTT
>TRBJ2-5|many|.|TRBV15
CATSSNSEGTQYF
TGTGCCACCAGCAGTAACTCAGAGGGGACCCAGTACTTC
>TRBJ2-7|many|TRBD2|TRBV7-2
CASSPGRGVAYEQYF
TGTGCCAGCAGCCCAGGGAGGGGAGTTGCCTACGAGCAGTACTTC
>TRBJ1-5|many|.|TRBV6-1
CASSERGGNQPQHF
TGTGCCAGCAGTGAACGGGGTGGGAATCAGCCCCAGCATTTT
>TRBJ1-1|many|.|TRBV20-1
CSAPLVTEAFF
TGCAGTGCGCCGTTGGTCACTGAAGCTTTCTTT
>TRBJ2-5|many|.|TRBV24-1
CATSEAAQEVTQYF
TGTGCCACCAGTGAAGCAGCGCAAGAGGTGACCCAGTACTTC
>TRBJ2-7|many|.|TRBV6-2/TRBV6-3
CASSYGFNTAYEQYF
TGTGCCAGCAGTTACGGCTTTAACACAGCCTACGAGCAGTACTTC
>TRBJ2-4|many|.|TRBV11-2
CASSLSLGSLAKNIQYF
TGTGCCAGCAGCTTATCCCTGGGGAGTTTAGCCAAAAACATTCAGTACTTC
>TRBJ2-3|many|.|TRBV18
CASSPPPTDTQYF
TGTGCCAGCTCACCACCACCTACAGATACGCAGTATTTT
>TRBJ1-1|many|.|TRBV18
CASSPRPGKMNTEAFF
TGTGCCAGCTCACCACGCCCGGGCAAAATGAACACTGAAGCTTTCTTT
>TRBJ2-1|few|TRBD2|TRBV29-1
CSVRTSGRDNEQFF
TGCAGCGTGAGAACTAGCGGGAGGGACAATGAGCAGTTCTTC
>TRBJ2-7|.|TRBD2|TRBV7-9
CASSSGLAGGSYEQYF
TGTGCCAGCAGCTCCGGACTAGCGGGCGGCTCCTACGAGCAGTACTTC
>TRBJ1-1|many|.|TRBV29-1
CSVSRDEAFF
TGCAGCGTTAGCAGGGACGAAGCTTTCTTT
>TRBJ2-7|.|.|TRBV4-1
CASSRPGTRVDEQYF
TGCGCCAGCAGTCGCCCCGGGACTCGGGTCGATGAGCAGTACTTC
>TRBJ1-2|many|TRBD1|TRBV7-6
CASSLRDSPNYGYTF
TGTGCCAGCAGCTTAAGGGACAGCCCTAACTATGGCTACACCTTC
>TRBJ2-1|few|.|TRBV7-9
CASSLAGVWDEQFF
TGTGCCAGCAGCTTAGCGGGAGTTTGGGATGAGCAGTTCTTC
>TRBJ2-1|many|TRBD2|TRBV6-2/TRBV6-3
CASRSLVGLAGGPRDEQFF
TGTGCCAGCAGATCCCTTGTTGGGCTAGCGGGAGGGCCGAGGGATGAGCAGTTCTTC
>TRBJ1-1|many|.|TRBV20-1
CSARDQEREETMNTEAFF
TGCAGTGCTAGAGATCAAGAAAGGGAGGAAACCATGAACACTGAAGCTTTCTTT
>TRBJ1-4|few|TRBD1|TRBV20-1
CSFFDRGEKLFF
TGCAGCTTTTTTGACAGGGGTGAAAAACTGTTTTTT
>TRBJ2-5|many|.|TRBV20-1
CSASIAIGHPQETQYF
TGCAGTGCCTCCATAGCGATAGGACACCCCCAAGAGACCCAGTACTTC
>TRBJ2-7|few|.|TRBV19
CANSIGDINYEQYF
TGTGCCAATAGTATAGGCGACATCAACTACGAGCAGTACTTC
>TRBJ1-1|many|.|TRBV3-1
CASSQYGTSDVEAFF
TGTGCCAGCAGCCAATACGGGACAAGCGATGTGGAAGCTTTCTTT
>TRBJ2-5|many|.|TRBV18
CASSPPQETQYF
TGTGCCAGCTCACCACCGCAAGAGACCCAGTACTTC
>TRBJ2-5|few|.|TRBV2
CASKKTQQETQYF
TGTGCCAGCAAAAAGACCCAACAAGAGACCCAGTACTTC
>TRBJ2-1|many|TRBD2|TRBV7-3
CATAGGPYNEQFF
TGTGCCACCGCGGGGGGGCCCTACAATGAGCAGTTCTTC
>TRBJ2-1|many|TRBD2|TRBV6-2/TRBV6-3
CASRLVRRGGSYNEQFF
TGTGCCAGCAGACTCGTGCGGCGGGGGGGTTCCTACAATGAGCAGTTCTTC
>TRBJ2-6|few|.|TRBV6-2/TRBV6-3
CASSPQSSGANVLTF
TGTGCCAGCAGTCCTCAGAGCTCTGGGGCCAACGTCCTGACTTTC
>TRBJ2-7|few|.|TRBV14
CASSPRHNSYEQYF
TGTGCCAGCAGCCCTCGACACAACTCCTACGAGCAGTACTTC
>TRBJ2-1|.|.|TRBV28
CASITRGGNEQFF
TGTGCCAGCATCACCCGGGGCGGCAATGAGCAGTTCTTC
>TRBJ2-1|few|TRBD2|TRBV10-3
CAISAGGGRSNEQFF
TGTGCCATCAGTGCGGGAGGCGGGAGGAGCAATGAGCAGTTCTTC
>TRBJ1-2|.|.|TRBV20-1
CSARGGTLSEGYTF
TGCAGTGCTCGAGGGGGGACCCTTTCTGAAGGCTACACCTTC
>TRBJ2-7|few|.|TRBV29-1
CSVGAEYEQYF
TGCAGCGTTGGCGCTGAGTACGAGCAGTACTTC
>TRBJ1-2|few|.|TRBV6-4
CASSYLPQGEGDGYTF
TGTGCCAGCAGTTACTTACCACAGGGAGAGGGCGATGGCTACACCTTC
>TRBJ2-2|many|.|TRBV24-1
CATSDFWPNTGELFF
TGTGCCACCAGTGATTTTTGGCCTAACACCGGGGAGCTGTTTTTT
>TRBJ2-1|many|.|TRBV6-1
CASSRDLGPYNEQFF
TGTGCCAGCAGTCGGGATCTAGGACCCTACAATGAGCAGTTCTTC
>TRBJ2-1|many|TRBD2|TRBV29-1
CSVSGITYNEQFF
TGCAGCGTTAGCGGGATTACCTACAATGAGCAGTTCTTC
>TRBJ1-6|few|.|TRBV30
CAWKREGLAYF
TGTGCCTGGAAGCGGGAGGGGCTGGCCTACTTT
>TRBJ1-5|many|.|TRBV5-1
CASSPFPMAGRQPQHF
TGCGCCAGCAGCCCATTCCCAATGGCAGGGCGGCAGCCCCAGCATTTT
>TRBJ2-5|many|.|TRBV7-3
CASSLTGGPETQYF
TGTGCCAGCAGCTTAACAGGAGGGCCGGAGACCCAGTACTTC
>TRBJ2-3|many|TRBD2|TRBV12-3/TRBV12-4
CASSLLAGGLSTDTQYF
TGTGCCAGCAGTTTACTAGCGGGGGGGCTCAGCACAGATACGCAGTATTTT
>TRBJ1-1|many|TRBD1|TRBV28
CATQPSPGTGGSWNTEAFF
TGTGCCACCCAACCCTCCCCCGGGACAGGGGGGTCGTGGAACACTGAAGCTTTCTTT
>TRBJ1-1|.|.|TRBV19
CASSTEGGRQTEAFF
TGTGCCAGTAGTACCGAGGGGGGGAGACAAACTGAAGCTTTCTTT